Detailed here is one T cell receptor beta chain. The antigen is unknown. V lost 2 bases to trimming and J lost 2 bases, with 7 bases between them. Germline V CDR1 and CDR2: MNHEY, SVGAGI. The CDR3 has 14 residues. The data derive from a study of T cell responses to AZD1222 COVID-19 vaccine. General study points: Spike-specific TCR breadth and depth rose after two AZD1222 doses. Every sample of the repertoires postdated the peak T cell response. Dominant at 160-218 and 743-854, vaccine-associated CD4 TCRs also spanned spike. Among those given AZD1222, only five or six were seropositive at baseline.

TCRdb's table, derived via immunoSEQ multiplex PCR, lists solely in-frame clones and lacks some. The table includes 100,000 to 150,000 clones, more than 85% detected once. The clonotype comes from an adult in good health. This material consisted of peripheral blood, taken on day 0 of AZD1222 vaccination. V and J are TRBV6-5 and TRBJ1-3, with D possibly being TRBD1 (5 bases). The CDR3 DNA reads TGTGCCAGCAGTTACGGGGGAACTGGAAACACCATATATTTT. Its protein product is CASSYGGTGNTIYF.